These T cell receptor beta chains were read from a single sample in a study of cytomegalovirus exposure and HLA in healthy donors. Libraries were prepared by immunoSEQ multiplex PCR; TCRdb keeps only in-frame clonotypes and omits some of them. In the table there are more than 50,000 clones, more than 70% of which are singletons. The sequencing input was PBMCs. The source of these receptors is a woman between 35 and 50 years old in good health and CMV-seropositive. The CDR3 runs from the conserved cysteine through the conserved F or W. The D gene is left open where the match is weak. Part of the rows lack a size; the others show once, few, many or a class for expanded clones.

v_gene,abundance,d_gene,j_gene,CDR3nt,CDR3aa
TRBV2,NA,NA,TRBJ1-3,TGTGCCACCTGGGGGGGGGATGGAAACACCATATATTTT,CATWGGDGNTIYF
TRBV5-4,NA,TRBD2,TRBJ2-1,TGTGCCAGCAGTAAATCGGGGCTAGCGGGGGACAATGAGCAGTTCTTC,CASSKSGLAGDNEQFF
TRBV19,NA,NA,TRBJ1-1,TGTGCCAGTAGTGCGGAGGGGCGGACTGAAGCTTTCTTT,CASSAEGRTEAFF
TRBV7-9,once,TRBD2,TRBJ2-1,TGTGCCAGCAGCCCCCCCCCGAGTAAGAGCGGGGGGGCCAATGAGCAGTTCTTC,CASSPPPSKSGGANEQFF
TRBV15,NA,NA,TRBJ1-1,TGTGCCACCAGCGCCGGGGGGACCGAGGCTGAAGCTTTCTTT,CATSAGGTEAEAFF
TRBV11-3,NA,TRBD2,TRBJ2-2,TGTGCCAGCAGCCTGGGAGTAGCGGGCGGCGGGGAGCTGTTTTTT,CASSLGVAGGGELFF
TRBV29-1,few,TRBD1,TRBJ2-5,TGCAGCGTTGACGAGGGGGCCGTGGTGGAGACCCAGTACTTC,CSVDEGAVVETQYF
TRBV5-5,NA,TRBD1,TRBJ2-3,TGTGCCAGCAGCCTCGGGACAGGGGAAGATACGCAGTATTTT,CASSLGTGEDTQYF
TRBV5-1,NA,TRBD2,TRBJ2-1,TGCGCCAGCAGCTCCCGTGGTGGCGGGGGGGCCTACAATGAGCAGTTCTTC,CASSSRGGGGAYNEQFF
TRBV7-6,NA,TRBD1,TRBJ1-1,TGTGCCAGCAGGAGACAGGGGAACACTGAAGCTTTCTTT,CASRRQGNTEAFF
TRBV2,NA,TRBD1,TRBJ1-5,TGTGCCAGCAGCGGGACAGGGGAAAGGCCCCAGCATTTT,CASSGTGERPQHF
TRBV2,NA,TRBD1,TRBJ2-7,TGTGCCAGCAGGGAAGAGACAGGGGCCTTCGCGCGCGAGCAGTACTTC,CASREETGAFAREQYF
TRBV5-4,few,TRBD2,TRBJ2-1,TGTGCCAGCAGCTTGGGGGCTAGCGGGGGGCTGGAGGAGCAGTTCTTC,CASSLGASGGLEEQFF
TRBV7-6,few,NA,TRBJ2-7,TGTTCCAGCAGCTTAGAGGAGTTCTCTACCTACGAGCAGTACTTC,CSSSLEEFSTYEQYF
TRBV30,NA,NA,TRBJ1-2,TGTGCCTGGAGAAGGCAGGGACTTATGGATGGCTACACCTTC,CAWRRQGLMDGYTF
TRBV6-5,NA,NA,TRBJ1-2,TGTGCCAGCATCTCCCCCCTAGGGGATAACTATGGCTACACCTTC,CASISPLGDNYGYTF
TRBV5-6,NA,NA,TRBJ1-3,TGTGCCAGCAGCTTGGGGGGCGCTGGAAACACCATATATTTT,CASSLGGAGNTIYF
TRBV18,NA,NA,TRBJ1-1,TGTGCCAGCTCACCACCGGGAGCCGGGATGAACACTGAAGCTTTCTTT,CASSPPGAGMNTEAFF
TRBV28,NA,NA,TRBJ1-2,TGTGCCAGCAGTTCCGGCCGCAGGGCGCTTGGCTACACCTTC,CASSSGRRALGYTF
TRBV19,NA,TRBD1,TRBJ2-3,TGTGCCACCAACCGGGACAGGGCCGGAGATACGCAGTATTTT,CATNRDRAGDTQYF
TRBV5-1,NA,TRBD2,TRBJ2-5,TGCGCCAGCAGCTTGACTAGCGGGGGGGCTTCTGGAGAGACCCAGTACTTC,CASSLTSGGASGETQYF
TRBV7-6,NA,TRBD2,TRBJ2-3,TGTGCCAGCAGCTTATTTCGGCTAGGGGCGGGGGGGGGCACAGATACGCAGTATTTT,CASSLFRLGAGGGTDTQYF
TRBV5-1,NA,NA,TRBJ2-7,TGCGCCAGCAGCCGCGGGGCTCTCTACGAGCAGTACTTC,CASSRGALYEQYF
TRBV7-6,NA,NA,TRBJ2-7,TGTGCCAGCAGCCCCGGGACACTGGGCTACGAGCAGTACTTC,CASSPGTLGYEQYF
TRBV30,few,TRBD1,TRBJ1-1,TGTGCCTGGGCCGGGACAGCTAGAGCTGAAGCTTTCTTT,CAWAGTARAEAFF
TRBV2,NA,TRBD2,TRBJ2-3,TGTGCCAGCAGTGGACTAGCGGGGACGTCTACGCAGTATTTT,CASSGLAGTSTQYF
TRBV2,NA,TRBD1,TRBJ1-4,TGTGCCAGCTTACCCGGACAGGGTAAAGAAAAACTGTTTTTT,CASLPGQGKEKLFF
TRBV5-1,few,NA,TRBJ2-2,TGCGCCAGCATGGGGGCTAGCCTCCGAATCGGGAACACCGGGGAGCTGTTTTTT,CASMGASLRIGNTGELFF
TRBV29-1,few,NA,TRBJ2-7,TGCAGCGTTGAACAGGGGAGTAGGTTCGAGCAGTACTTC,CSVEQGSRFEQYF
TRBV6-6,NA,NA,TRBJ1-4,TGTGCCAGCAGGAAGGGGGCAACTAATGAAAAACTGTTTTTT,CASRKGATNEKLFF
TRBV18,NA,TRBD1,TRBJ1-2,TGTGCCAGCTCACCATCGACAGGGGGTACTTTCTATGGCTACACCTTC,CASSPSTGGTFYGYTF
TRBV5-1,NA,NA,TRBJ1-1,TGCGCCAGCAGCTTAGGAGTGGCAACTGAAGCTTTCTTT,CASSLGVATEAFF
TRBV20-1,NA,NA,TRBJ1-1,TGCAGGGCAAGGGGATCTGAAGCTTTCTTT,CRARGSEAFF
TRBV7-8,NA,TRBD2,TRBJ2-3,TGTGCCAGCAGCCTCGTCCGCGGCCTAGCGGGGAGATCTAGCACAGATACGCAGTATTTT,CASSLVRGLAGRSSTDTQYF
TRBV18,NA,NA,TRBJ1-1,TGTGCCAGCTCACCAGATACAGAGATGAACACTGAAGCTTTCTTT,CASSPDTEMNTEAFF
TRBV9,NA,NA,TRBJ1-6,TGTGCCAGCAGCGGATCGACAAGCTATAATTCACCCCTCCACTTT,CASSGSTSYNSPLHF
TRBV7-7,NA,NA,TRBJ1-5,TGTGCCAGCAGCTTAGCAGAATACACAGTGAGCAATCAGCCCCAGCATTTT,CASSLAEYTVSNQPQHF
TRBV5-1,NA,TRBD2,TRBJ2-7,TGCGCCAGCGGCTCGGGGGGACCAGCCTACGAGCAGTACTTC,CASGSGGPAYEQYF
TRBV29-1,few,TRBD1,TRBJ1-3,TGCAGCGTCCAGGGACAGGGGATGAACACCATATATTTT,CSVQGQGMNTIYF
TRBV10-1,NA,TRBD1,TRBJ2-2,TGCGCCAGCTCGGACAGGGACCCCGGGGAGCTGTTTTTT,CASSDRDPGELFF
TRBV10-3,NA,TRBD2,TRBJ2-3,TGTGCCATCAGTGAGTGGCGGGGGGTAGATACGCAGTATTTT,CAISEWRGVDTQYF
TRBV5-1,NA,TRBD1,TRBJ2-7,TGCGCCAGCAGCCAAGGACAGGGGGCGCTTGAGCAGTACTTC,CASSQGQGALEQYF
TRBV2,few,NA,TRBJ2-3,TGTGCCAGCAGTGAAGGGACAGCTCAGGATACGCAGTATTTT,CASSEGTAQDTQYF
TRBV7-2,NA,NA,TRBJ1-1,TGTGCCAGCAGCTTAGCTACAGTATATTTGGCTTTCTTT,CASSLATVYLAFF
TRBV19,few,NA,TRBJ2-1,TGTGCCAGTAGTATAGAACTAGCTGTAAAGGAGCAGTTCTTC,CASSIELAVKEQFF
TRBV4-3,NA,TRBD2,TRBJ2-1,TGCGCCAGCAGCCAAGATCTGGCGGGGGGGCCGAGCAATGAGCAGTTCTTC,CASSQDLAGGPSNEQFF